Each of the 7 T cell receptor beta chains below was sequenced from the same sample in a study of cytomegalovirus exposure and HLA in healthy donors. A multiplex PCR was run with 60 Vbeta primers and 13 Jbeta primers. Using immunoSEQ multiplex PCR, the repertoire was profiled, and TCRdb retains in-frame clones only, with some absent. The table lists approximately 150,000 clones, about 79% of them singletons. The sequenced material came from PBMCs. Source of these receptors: a male donor in good health and CMV-seronegative.

The rearrangement links TRBV7-2 to TRBJ1-3, with no clear D. V was trimmed by 6 bases and J by 4 bases, leaving 10 bases between them. The length of the CDR3 is 13 residues. CDR1 is SGHTA and CDR2 is FQGNSA in the germline V gene. CDR3 in amino acids: CASSSQQGNTIYF. The DNA of the CDR3 is TGTGCCAGCAGTTCCCAACAGGGAAACACCATATATTTT.

This chain uses TRBV18 with TRBJ1-1; D is unclear. Trimming removed 1 base at V and 8 bases at J, with 8 bases between. The CDR3 runs 12 residues. Germline CDR1 KGHSH, CDR2 LQKENI. In nucleotides, the CDR3 is TGTGCCAGCTCACCACATTTCACAGAAGCTTTCTTT. Translating gives CASSPHFTEAFF.

This chain links TRBV29-1 with TRBJ2-1; D is perhaps TRBD2 (6 bases). Trimming took off 7 bases at V and 9 bases at J, with 19 bases between the two ends. Germline V gives CDR1 SQVTM, CDR2 ANQGSEA. The CDR3 is 13 residues long. The CDR3 reads CSAARDSGTEQFF. The CDR3, as DNA: TGCAGCGCCGCACGGGACTCCGGGACTGAGCAGTTCTTC.

The J gene is TRBJ1-6, the V gene TRBV21-1; TRBD1 is taken as the D call from the table, unchecked against the DNA. TRBV21-1 is shown as a pseudogene. The CDR3 is made up of 20 amino acids. For the CDR3, the DNA is TGTGCCAGCAGCAAAGAGGGTTCCGGACAGGGGAGGGTTGATAATTCACCCCTCCACTTT. Translating it yields CASSKEGSGQGRVDNSPLHF.

The chain combines TRBV19 with TRBJ1-2; D uncertain. The CDR3 spans 14 residues. Germline CDR1 reads LNHDA; CDR2 reads SQIVND (reference sequence). Trimming took 6 bases from V and 5 from J, leaving 16 bases between them. DNA for the CDR3: TGTGCCAGTAGACATACCCAGTCCGGGTATGGCTACACCTTC. Translated, it gives CASRHTQSGYGYTF.

This chain uses TRBV7-3 with TRBJ1-2; a weak D match, TRBD1 (5 bases). Germline V gene data show CDR1 as SGHTA and CDR2 as FQGTGA. V was cut by 2 bases and J by 8 bases, with 12 bases left in between. The CDR3 totals 13 residues. CDR3 sequence: CASSLGGSAGYTF. The CDR3 nucleotides are TGTGCCAGCAGCTTAGGGGGGTCAGCGGGCTACACCTTC.

The V gene is TRBV11-2, the J gene TRBJ1-2; D uncertain. Germline lookup yields CDR1 SGHAT and CDR2 FQNNGV. The CDR3 extends over 15 amino acids. The V end lost 4 bases, the J end lost 4 bases, and 16 bases lay between the germline ends. The CDR3 nucleotides read TGTGCCAGCAGCTCGCCGAACCGAGACTCCTATGGCTACACCTTC. Translating it yields CASSSPNRDSYGYTF. The variable domain in full, completed from reference TRBV11-2 and TRBJ1-2, reads EAGVAQSPRYKIIEKRQSVAFWCNPISGHATLYWYQQILGQGPKLLIQFQNNGVVDDSQLPKDRFSAERLKGVDSTLKIQPAKLEDSAVYLCASSSPNRDSYGYTFGSGTRLTVV.